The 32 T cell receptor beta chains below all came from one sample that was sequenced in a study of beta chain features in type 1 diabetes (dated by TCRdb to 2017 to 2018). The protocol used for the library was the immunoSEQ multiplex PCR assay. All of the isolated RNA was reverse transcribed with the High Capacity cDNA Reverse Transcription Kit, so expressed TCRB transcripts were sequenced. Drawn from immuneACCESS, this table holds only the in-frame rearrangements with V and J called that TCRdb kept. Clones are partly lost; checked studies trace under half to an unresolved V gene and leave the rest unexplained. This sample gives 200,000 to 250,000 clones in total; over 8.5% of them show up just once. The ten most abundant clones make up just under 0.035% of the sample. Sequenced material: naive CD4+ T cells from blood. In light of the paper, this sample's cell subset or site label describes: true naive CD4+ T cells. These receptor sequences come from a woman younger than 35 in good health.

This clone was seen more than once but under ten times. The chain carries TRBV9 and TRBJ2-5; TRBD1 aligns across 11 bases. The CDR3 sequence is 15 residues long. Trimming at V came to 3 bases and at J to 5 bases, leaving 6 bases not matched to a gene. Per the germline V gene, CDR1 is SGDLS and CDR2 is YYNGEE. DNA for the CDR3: TGTGCCAGCAGCGGACGAGGGACAGGGGGGGAGACCCAGTACTTC. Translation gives CASSGRGTGGETQYF.

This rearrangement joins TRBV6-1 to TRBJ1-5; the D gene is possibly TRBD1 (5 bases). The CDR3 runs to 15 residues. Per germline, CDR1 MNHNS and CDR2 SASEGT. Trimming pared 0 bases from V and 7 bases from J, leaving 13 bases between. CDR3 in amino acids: CASSEAGGEYQPQHF. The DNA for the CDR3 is TGTGCCAGCAGTGAAGCCGGAGGGGAGTACCAGCCCCAGCATTTT.

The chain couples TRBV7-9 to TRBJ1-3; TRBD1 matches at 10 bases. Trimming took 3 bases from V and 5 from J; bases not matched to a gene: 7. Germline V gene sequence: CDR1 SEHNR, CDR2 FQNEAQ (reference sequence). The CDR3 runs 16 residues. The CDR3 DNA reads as TGTGCCAGCAGCTTGCCGGGACAGGGGTTGAGAAACACCATATATTTT. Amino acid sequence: CASSLPGQGLRNTIYF.

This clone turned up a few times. CDR3 region: CASSQESWGLWTEAFF. The CDR3 DNA reads as TGTGCCAGCAGCCAAGAATCATGGGGGCTTTGGACTGAAGCTTTCTTT. The chain carries TRBV14 and TRBJ1-1, with D maybe TRBD1 (6 bases). The CDR3 runs 16 residues. The V gene's germline CDR1 is SGHDN and CDR2 FVKESK. The V and J ends lost 0 bases and 5 bases respectively, with 16 bases between them.

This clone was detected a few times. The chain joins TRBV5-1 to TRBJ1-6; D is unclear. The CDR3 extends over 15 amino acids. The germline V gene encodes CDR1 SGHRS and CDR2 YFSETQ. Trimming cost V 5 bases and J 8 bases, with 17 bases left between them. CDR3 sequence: CASRLDPGSDSPLHF. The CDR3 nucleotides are TGCGCCAGCAGACTGGACCCGGGATCCGATTCACCCCTCCACTTT.

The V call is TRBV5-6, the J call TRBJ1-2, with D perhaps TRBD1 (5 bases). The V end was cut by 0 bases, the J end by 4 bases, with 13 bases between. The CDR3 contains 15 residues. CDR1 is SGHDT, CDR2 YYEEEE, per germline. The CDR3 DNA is TGTGCCAGCAGCTTGGGGGGACTCGATAGCTATGGCTACACCTTC. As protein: CASSLGGLDSYGYTF.

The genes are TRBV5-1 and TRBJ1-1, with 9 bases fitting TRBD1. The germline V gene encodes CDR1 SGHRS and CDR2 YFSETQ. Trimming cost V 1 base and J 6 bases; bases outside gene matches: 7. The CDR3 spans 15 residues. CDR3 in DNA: TGCGCCAGCAGCTTGAACACAGGGGGCCTGGCTGAAGCTTTCTTT. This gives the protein CASSLNTGGLAEAFF.

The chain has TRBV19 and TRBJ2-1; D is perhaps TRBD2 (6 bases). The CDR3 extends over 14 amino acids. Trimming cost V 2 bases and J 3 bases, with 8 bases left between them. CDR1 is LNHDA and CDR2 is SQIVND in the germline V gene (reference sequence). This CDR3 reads CASSIRRDYNEQFF. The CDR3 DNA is TGTGCCAGTAGTATAAGGCGGGACTACAATGAGCAGTTCTTC. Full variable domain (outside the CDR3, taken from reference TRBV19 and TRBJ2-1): DGGITQSPKYLFRKEGQNVTLSCEQNLNHDAMYWYRQDPGQGLRLIYYSQIVNDFQKGDIAEGYSVSREKKESFPLTVTSAQKNPTAFYLCASSIRRDYNEQFFGPGTRLTVL.

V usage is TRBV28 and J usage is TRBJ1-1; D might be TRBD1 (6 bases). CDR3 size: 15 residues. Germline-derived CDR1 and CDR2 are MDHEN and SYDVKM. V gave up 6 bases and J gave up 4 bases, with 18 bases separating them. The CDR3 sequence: CASSLPTGLGTEAFF. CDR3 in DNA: TGTGCCAGCAGCCTTCCAACAGGGTTAGGCACTGAAGCTTTCTTT. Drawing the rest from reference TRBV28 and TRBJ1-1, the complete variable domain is DVKVTQSSRYLVKRTGEKVFLECVQDMDHENMFWYRQDPGLGLRLIYFSYDVKMKEKGDIPEGYSVSREKKERFSLILESASTNQTSMYLCASSLPTGLGTEAFFGQGTRLTVV.

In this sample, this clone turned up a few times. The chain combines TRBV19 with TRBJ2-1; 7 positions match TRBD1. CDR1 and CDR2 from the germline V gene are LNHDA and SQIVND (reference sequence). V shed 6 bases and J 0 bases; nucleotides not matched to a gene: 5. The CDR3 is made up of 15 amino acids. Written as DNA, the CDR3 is TGTGCCAGTAGCGAGACAGGGAGCTCCTACAATGAGCAGTTCTTC. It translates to CASSETGSSYNEQFF.

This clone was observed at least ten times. The CDR3 DNA reads TGTGCCAGCAGCCTTCCTACGGGGTACAATGAGCAGTTCTTC. Translation gives CASSLPTGYNEQFF. This sequence joins TRBV4-2 and TRBJ2-1; tentatively, D is TRBD2 (5 bases). V shed 4 bases and J shed 4 bases, with 11 bases lying between them. There are 14 residues in the CDR3. Germline V gives CDR1 LGHNA, CDR2 YNFKEQ.

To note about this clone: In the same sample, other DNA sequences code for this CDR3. CDR3 nucleotides: TGTGCCAGCAGCTTGGGACAGTACACAGATACGCAGTATTTT. Its translation: CASSLGQYTDTQYF. The chain is built from TRBV7-9 and TRBJ2-3; TRBD1 aligns across 7 bases. Germline V gene lookup returns CDR1 SEHNR and CDR2 FQNEAQ (reference sequence). The J segment lost 2 bases and the V segment lost 3 bases, leaving 2 bases of the junction unmatched. This CDR3 has 14 residues.

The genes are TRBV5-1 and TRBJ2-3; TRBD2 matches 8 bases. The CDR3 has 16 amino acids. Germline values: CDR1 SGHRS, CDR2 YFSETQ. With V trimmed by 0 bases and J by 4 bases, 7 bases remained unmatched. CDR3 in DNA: TGCGCCAGCAGCTTGGTGGCTAGCGGGTTGTCAGATACGCAGTATTTT. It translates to CASSLVASGLSDTQYF.

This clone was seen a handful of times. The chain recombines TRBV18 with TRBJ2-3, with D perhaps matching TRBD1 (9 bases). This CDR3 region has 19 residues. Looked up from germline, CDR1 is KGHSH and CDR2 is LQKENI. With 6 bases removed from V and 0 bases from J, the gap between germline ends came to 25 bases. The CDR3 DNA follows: TGTGCCAGCTCCGCAAGGAGAAATAGCGGGACAGGGAGCACAGATACGCAGTATTTT. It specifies CASSARRNSGTGSTDTQYF. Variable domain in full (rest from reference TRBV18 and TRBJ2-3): NAGVMQNPRHLVRRRGQEARLRCSPMKGHSHVYWYRQLPEEGLKFMVYLQKENIIDESGMPKERFSAEFPKEGPSILRIQQVVRGDSAAYFCASSARRNSGTGSTDTQYFGPGTRLTVL.

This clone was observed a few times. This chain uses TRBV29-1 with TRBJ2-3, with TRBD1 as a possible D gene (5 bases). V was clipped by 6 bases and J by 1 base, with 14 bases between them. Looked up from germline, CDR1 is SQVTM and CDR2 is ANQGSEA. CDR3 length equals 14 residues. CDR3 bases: TGCAGCGTCCGCCAGGGAAGAGGCACAGATACGCAGTATTTT. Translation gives CSVRQGRGTDTQYF.

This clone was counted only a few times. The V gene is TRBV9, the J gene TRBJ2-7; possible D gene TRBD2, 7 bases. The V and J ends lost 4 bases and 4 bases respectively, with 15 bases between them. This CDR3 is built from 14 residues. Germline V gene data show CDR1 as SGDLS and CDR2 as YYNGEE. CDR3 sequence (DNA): TGTGCCAGCAGCTTCAGGGAGGGGGGATACGAGCAGTACTTC. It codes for CASSFREGGYEQYF. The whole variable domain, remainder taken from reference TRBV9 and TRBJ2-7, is DSGVTQTPKHLITATGQRVTLRCSPRSGDLSVYWYQQSLDQGLQFLIQYYNGEERAKGNILERFSAQQFPDLHSELNLSSLELGDSALYFCASSFREGGYEQYFGPGTRLTVT.

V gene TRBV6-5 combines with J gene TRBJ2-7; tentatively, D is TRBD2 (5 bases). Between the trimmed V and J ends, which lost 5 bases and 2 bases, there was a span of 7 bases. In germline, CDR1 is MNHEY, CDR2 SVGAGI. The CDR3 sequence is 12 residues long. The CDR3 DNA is TGTGCCAGCAGTCCGGGGACCTACGAGCAGTACTTC. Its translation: CASSPGTYEQYF.

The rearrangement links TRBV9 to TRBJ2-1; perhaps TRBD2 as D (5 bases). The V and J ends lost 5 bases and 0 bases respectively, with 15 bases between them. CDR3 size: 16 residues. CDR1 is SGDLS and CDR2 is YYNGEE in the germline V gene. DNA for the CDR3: TGTGCCAGCAGGGAGGAGCTTCTTGCCTCCTACAATGAGCAGTTCTTC. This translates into CASREELLASYNEQFF.

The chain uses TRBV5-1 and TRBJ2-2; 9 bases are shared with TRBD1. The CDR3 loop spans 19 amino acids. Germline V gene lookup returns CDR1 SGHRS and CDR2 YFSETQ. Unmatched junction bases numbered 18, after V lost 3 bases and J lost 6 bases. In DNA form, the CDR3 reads TGCGCCAGCAGCTGGACAGGGGCCGGGTCTGTTCGCGGGTCCGGGGAGCTGTTTTTT. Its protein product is CASSWTGAGSVRGSGELFF.

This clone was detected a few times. In DNA, the CDR3 is TGTGCCAGCAGCCATTCGGGGGATACGCAGTATTTT. It translates to CASSHSGDTQYF. The genes are TRBV5-6 and TRBJ2-3; TRBD2 might be the D (5 bases). Germline values: CDR1 SGHDT, CDR2 YYEEEE. V dropped 4 bases and J dropped 6 bases, with 9 bases sitting between them. This CDR3 has 12 amino acids.

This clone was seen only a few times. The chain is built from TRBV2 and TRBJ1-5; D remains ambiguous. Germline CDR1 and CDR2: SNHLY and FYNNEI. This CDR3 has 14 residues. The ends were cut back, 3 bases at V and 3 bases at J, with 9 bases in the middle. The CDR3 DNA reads TGTGCCAGCAGTGATATAGCCGACAATCAGCCCCAGCATTTT. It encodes CASSDIADNQPQHF.

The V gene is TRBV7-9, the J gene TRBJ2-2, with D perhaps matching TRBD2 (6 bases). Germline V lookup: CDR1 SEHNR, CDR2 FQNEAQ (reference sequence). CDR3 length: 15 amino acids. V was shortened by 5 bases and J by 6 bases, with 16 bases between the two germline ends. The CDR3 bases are TGTGCCAGCAGCCCTTTCGGGGGAGGTGCCGGGGAGCTGTTTTTT. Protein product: CASSPFGGGAGELFF.

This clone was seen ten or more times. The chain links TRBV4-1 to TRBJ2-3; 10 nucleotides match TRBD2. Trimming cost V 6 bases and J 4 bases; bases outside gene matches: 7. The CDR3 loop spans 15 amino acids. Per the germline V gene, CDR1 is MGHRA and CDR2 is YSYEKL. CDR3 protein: CASRRLAGVADTQYF. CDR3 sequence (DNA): TGCGCCAGCAGGCGGCTAGCGGGAGTGGCAGATACGCAGTATTTT.

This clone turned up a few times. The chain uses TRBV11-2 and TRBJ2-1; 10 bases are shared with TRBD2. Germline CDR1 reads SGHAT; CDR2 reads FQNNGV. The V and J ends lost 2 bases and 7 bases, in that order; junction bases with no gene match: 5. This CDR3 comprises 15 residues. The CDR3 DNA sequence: TGTGCCAGCAGCTTACTAGCGGGGGTAGGGAATGAGCAGTTCTTC. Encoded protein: CASSLLAGVGNEQFF.

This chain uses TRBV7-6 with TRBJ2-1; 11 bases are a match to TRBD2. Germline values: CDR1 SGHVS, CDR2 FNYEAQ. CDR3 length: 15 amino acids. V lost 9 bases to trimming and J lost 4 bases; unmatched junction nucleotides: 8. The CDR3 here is CASMPGTSGYNEQFF. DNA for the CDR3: TGTGCCAGTATGCCAGGGACTAGCGGTTACAATGAGCAGTTCTTC.

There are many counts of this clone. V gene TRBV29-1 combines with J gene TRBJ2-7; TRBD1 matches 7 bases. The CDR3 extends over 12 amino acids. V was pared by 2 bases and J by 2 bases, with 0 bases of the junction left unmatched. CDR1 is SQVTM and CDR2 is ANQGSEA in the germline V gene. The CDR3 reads CSVEQGAYEQYF. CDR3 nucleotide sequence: TGCAGCGTTGAACAGGGGGCCTACGAGCAGTACTTC.

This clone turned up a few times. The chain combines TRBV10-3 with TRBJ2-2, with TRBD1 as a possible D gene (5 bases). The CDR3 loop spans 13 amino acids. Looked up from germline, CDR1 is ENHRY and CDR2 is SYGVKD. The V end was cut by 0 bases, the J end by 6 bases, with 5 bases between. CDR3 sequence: CAISESTAGELFF. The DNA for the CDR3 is TGTGCCATCAGTGAGTCGACAGCCGGGGAGCTGTTTTTT.

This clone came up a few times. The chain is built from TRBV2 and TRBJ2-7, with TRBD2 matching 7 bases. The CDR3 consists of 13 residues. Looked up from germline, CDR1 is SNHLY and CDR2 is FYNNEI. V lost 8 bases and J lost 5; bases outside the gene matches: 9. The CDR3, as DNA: TGTGCCAGCTGGGAGGGGATAAAGGACGAGCAGTACTTC. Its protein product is CASWEGIKDEQYF.

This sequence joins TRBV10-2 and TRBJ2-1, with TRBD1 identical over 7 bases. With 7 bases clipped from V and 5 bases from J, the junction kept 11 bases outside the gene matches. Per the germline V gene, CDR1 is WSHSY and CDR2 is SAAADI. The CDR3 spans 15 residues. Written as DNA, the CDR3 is TGCGCCAGCATCGGAGGTGGGACAGCCCACAATGAGCAGTTCTTC. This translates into CASIGGGTAHNEQFF.

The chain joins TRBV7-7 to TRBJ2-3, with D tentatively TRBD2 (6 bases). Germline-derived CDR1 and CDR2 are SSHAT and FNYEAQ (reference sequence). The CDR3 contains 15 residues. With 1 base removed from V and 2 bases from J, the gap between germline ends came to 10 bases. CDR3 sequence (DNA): TGTGCCAGCAGCTTAGGGACTACCAACACAGATACGCAGTATTTT. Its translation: CASSLGTTNTDTQYF. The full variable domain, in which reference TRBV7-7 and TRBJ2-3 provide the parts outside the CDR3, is GAGVSQSPRYKVTKRGQDVTLRCDPISSHATLYWYQQALGQGPEFLTYFNYEAQPDKSGLPSDRFSAERPEGSISTLTIQRTEQRDSAMYRCASSLGTTNTDTQYFGPGTRLTVL.

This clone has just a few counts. The CDR3 bases are TGTGCCAGCAGCTTAGATCGACTAGCGGGAGGAGATACGCAGTATTTT. Protein product: CASSLDRLAGGDTQYF. The rearrangement links TRBV11-2 to TRBJ2-3, with TRBD2 matching over 13 bases. V lost 0 bases, J lost 5 bases, and 2 bases stayed unmatched. Per germline, CDR1 SGHAT and CDR2 FQNNGV. CDR3 length: 16 residues.

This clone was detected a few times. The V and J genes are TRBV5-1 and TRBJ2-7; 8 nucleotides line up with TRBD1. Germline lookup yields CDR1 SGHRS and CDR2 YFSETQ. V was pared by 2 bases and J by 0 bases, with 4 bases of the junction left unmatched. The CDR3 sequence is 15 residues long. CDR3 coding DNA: TGCGCCAGCAGCTTACAGGGGGTTCCCTCCTACGAGCAGTACTTC. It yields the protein CASSLQGVPSYEQYF.